These 26 T cell receptor beta chains were sequenced from one sample in a study of blood T cells in healthy people across ages. A second about 7 to 11 cycle PCR used barcoded and J-beta primers. MiXCR, applied by TCRdb to the 5' RACE reads, yields one record per CDR3 protein. Among almost 300,000 distinct CDR3 sequences listed, 25% to 30% were seen once. Sequenced: blood. The receptors here all came from a woman aged 70-85 years in good health.

A few counts support this clonotype. This chain connects TRBV28 to TRBJ1-2; a weak D match, TRBD1 (5 bases). CDR3 length equals 13 residues. The V gene lost 7 bases and the J gene lost 7 bases, with 16 bases spanning the gap. Germline CDR1 is MDHEN and CDR2 is SYDVKM. CDR3 loop: CASTLGRAGGYTF. The DNA for the CDR3 is TGTGCCAGCACTCTGGGCAGGGCGGGTGGCTACACCTTC.

The gene calls are TRBV15 and TRBJ2-5; D possibly corresponds to TRBD2 (5 bases). CDR3 length: 12 amino acids. The V gene lost 0 bases and the J gene lost 7 bases, with 6 bases spanning the gap. Germline V CDR1 and CDR2: LNHNV, YYDKDF (reference sequence). The CDR3 here is CATSRDRGTQYF. The CDR3 nucleotides are TGTGCCACCAGCAGAGATCGGGGGACCCAGTACTTC.

This clonotype was seen many times. The chain carries TRBV29-1 and TRBJ2-1; TRBD2 matches at 10 bases. The ends lost 8 bases at V and 8 bases at J; junction bases unmatched: 12. Per the germline V gene, CDR1 is SQVTM and CDR2 is ANQGSEA. CDR3 size: 14 residues. CDR3 residues: CSTEASGSFYEQFF. The CDR3 nucleotides read TGCAGCACTGAAGCTAGCGGGAGTTTCTATGAGCAGTTCTTC.

This clonotype has just a few counts. V gene TRBV7-6 combines with J gene TRBJ2-5; weak D call: TRBD2 (6 bases). The J call is in doubt because the DNA end fits TRBJ2-7 better. The germline CDR1 and CDR2 sequences are SGHVS and FNYEAQ. This CDR3 region has 15 residues. CDR3 DNA: TGTGCCAGCAGCCCCAGGGCGGGGTCTCCCTACGAGCAGTACTTC. This codes for CASSPRAGSPYEQYF.

Comment on this clonotype: The junction does not match germline at one end; this may be a read error. The CDR3 coding sequence is TGCGCCAGCAGTTACTCGGCCAATGAGCAGTTCTTC. Protein sequence: CASSYSANEQFF. This chain connects TRBV6-5 to TRBJ2-1, with D unresolved. Germline assignment: CDR1 MNHEY and CDR2 SVGAGI. The CDR3 runs 12 residues.

The chain links TRBV6-1 to TRBJ1-5; D perhaps matches TRBD1 (5 bases). This CDR3 spans 15 amino acids. Trimming left V 7 bases short and J 8 bases short, with 21 bases between. Germline CDR1 is MNHNS and CDR2 is SASEGT. CDR3 in amino acids: CASTQRGRRREPQHF. The CDR3 nucleotides read TGTGCCAGCACCCAAAGGGGCAGGCGGCGTGAGCCCCAGCATTTT.

This chain connects TRBV4-1 to TRBJ1-1; D ambiguous. V was shortened by 0 bases and J by 2 bases, with 4 bases between the two germline ends. The germline CDR1 and CDR2 sequences are MGHRA and YSYEKL. CDR3 size: 13 residues. The CDR3 loop is CASSQDINTEAFF. The CDR3 DNA reads as TGCGCCAGCAGCCAAGATATTAACACTGAAGCTTTCTTT.

The sample holds many counts of this clonotype. V usage is TRBV7-2 and J usage is TRBJ1-1; 7 bases match TRBD1. This CDR3 comprises 15 residues. The germline CDR1 and CDR2 sequences are SGHTA and FQGNSA. V trimming: 6 bases; J trimming: 3 bases; junction bases outside the gene matches: 10. This chain's CDR3 is CASRQRTGVDTEAFF. CDR3 nucleotides: TGTGCCAGCAGACAGAGGACAGGTGTGGACACTGAAGCTTTCTTT.

This chain uses TRBV5-5 with TRBJ2-5; 7 nucleotides line up with TRBD1. CDR1 and CDR2 (germline): SGHKS, YYEKEE (reference sequence). This CDR3 comprises 14 residues. V trimming: 4 bases; J trimming: 5 bases; junction bases outside the gene matches: 8. CDR3 residues: CASSEDRRGETQYF. For the CDR3, the DNA is TGTGCCAGCAGCGAGGACAGGCGAGGGGAGACCCAGTACTTC.

The gene calls are TRBV12-3 or TRBV12-4 and TRBJ2-1, with D maybe TRBD1 (5 bases). The CDR3 is 15 residues long. V was clipped by 3 bases and J by 6 bases, with 15 bases between them. Here the CDR3 reads CASSLGLSITNEQFF. Written as DNA, the CDR3 is TGTGCCAGCAGTTTGGGGCTATCCATCACCAATGAGCAGTTCTTC.

The chain links TRBV20-1 to TRBJ2-5; 9 nucleotides line up with TRBD2. With the DNA end fitting TRBJ2-1 better, the J assignment may be wrong. Germline lookup yields CDR1 DFQATT and CDR2 SNEGSKA (reference sequence). The length of the CDR3 is 14 residues. CDR3 amino acids: CSAGGGLAGFEQFF. As DNA, the CDR3 is TGCAGTGCTGGGGGGGGGCTAGCGGGATTCGAGCAGTTCTTC.

The chain carries TRBV14 and TRBJ1-1; no clear D. CDR1 and CDR2 (germline): SGHDN, FVKESK. CDR3 length: 15 residues. V was trimmed by 2 bases and J by 1 base, leaving 11 bases between them. Here the CDR3 DNA reads TGTGCCAGCAGCCAACCGGGCAGACCGAACACTGAAGCTTTCTTT. As protein: CASSQPGRPNTEAFF.

This chain joins TRBV29-1 and TRBJ2-7; TRBD1 matches 8 bases. This CDR3 spans 14 amino acids. The J segment lost 1 base and the V segment lost 4 bases, leaving 6 bases of the junction unmatched. The germline V gene has CDR1 SQVTM and CDR2 ANQGSEA. CDR3 DNA: TGCAGCGTTGTAGGGACAGGAGATTCCTACGAGCAGTACTTC. Its protein product is CSVVGTGDSYEQYF.

The J gene is TRBJ2-5, the V gene TRBV7-2, with 10 positions matching TRBD2. The end of the DNA is better explained by TRBJ2-7, so the J call may be wrong. Per germline, CDR1 SGHTA and CDR2 FQGNSA. CDR3 length: 15 amino acids. The CDR3 DNA is TGTGCCAGCAGCTTAGAGGCTAGCGGGAGTGCCGAGCAGTACTTC. Protein sequence: CASSLEASGSAEQYF.

This clonotype has a handful of counts. The chain is built from TRBV27 and TRBJ2-3; D is undetermined. The CDR3 runs to 16 residues. Trimming cost V 5 bases and J 1 base, with 16 bases left between them. Germline values: CDR1 MNHEY, CDR2 SMNVEV (reference sequence). In DNA form, the CDR3 reads TGTGCCAGCAGTCCGTTCGCGCGGAGTGGCACAGATACGCAGTATTTT. It codes for CASSPFARSGTDTQYF.

Details on this clonotype: Because it lacks the conserved phenylalanine or tryptophan at the end, this CDR3 is likely a read error. The chain couples TRBV6-5 to TRBJ1-2; D unclear. This CDR3 spans 12 amino acids. V gave up 5 bases and J gave up 8 bases, with 12 bases separating them. Germline V lookup: CDR1 MNHEY, CDR2 SVGAGI. The DNA of the CDR3 is TGTGCCAGCAGTAACCCCGCGGGCGGCTACACCCTC. This codes for CASSNPAGGYTL.

Comment on this clonotype: A junction boundary mismatches the germline segment, possibly from a read error. V gene TRBV24-1 combines with J gene TRBJ2-6; D might be TRBD1 or TRBD2, each matching 5 bases. CDR1 and CDR2 from the germline V gene are KGHDR and SFDVKD. The length of the CDR3 is 15 residues. CDR3 nucleotide sequence: TGTGCCACCAGTGATCGGGGCTCTGGGGGCAACGTCCTGACTTTC. Its protein is CATSDRGSGGNVLTF.

This clonotype has just a few counts. This clone may be a read error of a much larger clone one base away. The V call is TRBV3-1, the J call TRBJ2-7, with D hard to call. CDR3 length: 15 amino acids. Germline CDR1 and CDR2: LGHDT and YNNKEL (reference sequence). V was shortened by 1 base and J by 6 bases, with 16 bases between the two germline ends. The CDR3 protein is CASSQVFGLVVEQYF. The DNA of the CDR3 is TGTGCCAGCAGCCAAGTGTTCGGGCTAGTGGTCGAGCAGTACTTC.

The genes are TRBV20-1 and TRBJ2-5, with 10 bases lining up with TRBD2. Trimming removed 0 bases from V and 3 bases from J; junction bases left unmatched: 7. The V gene's germline CDR1 is DFQATT and CDR2 SNEGSKA (reference sequence). The CDR3 consists of 16 residues. CDR3 in amino acids: CSARDVAGGLEETQYF. In DNA form, the CDR3 reads TGCAGTGCTAGAGATGTAGCGGGAGGCCTCGAAGAGACCCAGTACTTC.

The chain recombines TRBV20-1 with TRBJ1-2, with D perhaps matching TRBD1 (5 bases). CDR1 is DFQATT and CDR2 is SNEGSKA in the germline V gene (reference sequence). This CDR3 region has 17 residues. Deletions cut 0 bases from V and 4 bases from J, with 21 bases between. CDR3 bases: TGCAGTGCTAGAGATATCAGGGCTGGTGGTCTGAGCTATGGCTACACCTTC. This encodes CSARDIRAGGLSYGYTF.

The J gene is TRBJ2-4, the V gene TRBV7-9; TRBD1 matches at 10 bases. Germline V lookup: CDR1 SEHNR, CDR2 FQNEAQ (reference sequence). The V and J ends lost 1 base and 3 bases, in that order; junction bases with no gene match: 12. The CDR3 has 19 residues. In nucleotides, the CDR3 is TGTGCCAGCAGCTTAGGACAGGGGGCCTTGAGGAAAAACAAAAACATTCAGTACTTC. Residues: CASSLGQGALRKNKNIQYF.

The chain joins TRBV29-1 to TRBJ1-4, with 7 bases lining up with TRBD1. The CDR3 sequence is 14 residues long. CDR1 and CDR2 from the germline V gene are SQVTM and ANQGSEA. Trimming at V came to 6 bases and at J to 5 bases, leaving 9 bases not matched to a gene. The CDR3 sequence: CSVKETGWNEKLFF. The CDR3 nucleotides read TGCAGCGTGAAAGAGACAGGGTGGAATGAAAAACTGTTTTTT. Complete variable domain (other parts from reference TRBV29-1 and TRBJ1-4): SAVISQKPSRDICQRGTSLTIQCQVDSQVTMMFWYRQQPGQSLTLIATANQGSEATYESGFVIDKFPISRPNLTFSTLTVSNMSPEDSSIYLCSVKETGWNEKLFFGSGTQLSVL.

This clonotype was seen a handful of times. The V call is TRBV6-6, the J call TRBJ2-3, with D perhaps TRBD1 (6 bases). There are 17 residues in the CDR3. Germline CDR1 MNHNY, CDR2 SVGAGI (reference sequence). Trimming cost V 5 bases and J 0 bases, with 18 bases left between them. CDR3 loop: CASSLFGQQTSTDTQYF. The CDR3 region has the DNA TGTGCCAGCAGTCTCTTTGGACAGCAAACTAGCACAGATACGCAGTATTTT.

This clonotype turned up a few times. The rearrangement joins TRBV4-3 to TRBJ2-1, with D perhaps matching TRBD1 (6 bases). CDR1 and CDR2 (germline): LGHNA, YSLEER. This CDR3 comprises 13 residues. V gave up 0 bases and J gave up 7 bases, with 7 bases separating them. CDR3 amino acids: CASSQEGTNEQFF. As DNA, the CDR3 is TGCGCCAGCAGCCAAGAGGGGACAAATGAGCAGTTCTTC.

This clonotype occurred a few times. The chain combines TRBV28 with TRBJ2-4, with D possibly matching TRBD2 (5 bases). V lost 2 bases, J lost 1 base, and 9 bases lay in between. The germline gives CDR1 MDHEN, CDR2 SYDVKM. The CDR3 contains 15 residues. The CDR3 region is CASSLTSGAKNIQYF. CDR3 DNA sequence: TGTGCCAGCAGTTTAACCTCGGGGGCCAAAAACATTCAGTACTTC.

This chain links TRBV7-2 with TRBJ1-3, with D possibly TRBD1 on 5 matching bases. The germline V and J ends were trimmed by 4 bases and 7 bases, with 11 bases remaining between them. The CDR3 is 13 amino acids. Germline V CDR1 and CDR2: SGHTA, FQGNSA. CDR3 nucleotide sequence: TGTGCCAGCAGCTCGGGGCCCCCGAACACCATATATTTT. It codes for CASSSGPPNTIYF.